This TCR beta chain stems from a study of Ad26.COV2.S vaccination and SARS-CoV-2 variants (dated by TCRdb to about 2021). Turning to the overall study: Donors in the vaccine arm were drawn from COV1001, a phase I-IIa trial of Ad26.COV2.S in healthy adults that was multicentre, randomized, double-blind and placebo-controlled. Throughout the experiments and outcome assessment, investigators stayed blinded to trial group allocation. Ad26.COV2.S was given intramuscularly at 5x10^10 or 1x10^11 viral particles, as a single shot or as two shots 56 days apart. The TCR-sequenced set comprised approximately 30 samples: around 20 Ad26.COV2.S vaccine recipients, 5 placebo recipients and 8 SARS-CoV-2 convalescent individuals. Trial participants were randomized into five groups of five, in which low-dose or high-dose Ad26.COV2.S was given once or twice, or placebo was given on both occasions. Sequencing of the TCRbeta repertoire served to evaluate the specificity and breadth of SARS-CoV-2-reactive T cell receptors following Ad26.COV2.S vaccination.

This clone was observed a few times. Which antigen it targets is not known. It has no much larger one-base neighbor in the sample; base qualities were not kept. The sample's treatment or condition label is to be understood as: around 19 received Ad26.COV2.S at low or high dose, single or two shots; 5 received placebo; per-sample allocation not given. For vaccine and placebo recipients, repertoires were sequenced using samples collected on day 63 after the first injection. Cohort 1b enrolled about two dozen adults aged 18-55 years at a single site in Boston, USA, between 29 July and 7 August 2020. Ad26.COV2.S was a replication-incompetent adenovirus type 26 vector expressing a prefusion-stabilized SARS-CoV-2 spike protein from the original Wuhan strain. Paper-wide results and their limitations: Spike-specific TCR breadth was higher in Ad26.COV2.S recipients than in placebo recipients (P = 0.0014). Comparable non-spike TCR breadth was observed between vaccine and placebo recipients, consistent with only spike being contained in the vaccine. Substantial breadth of spike-specific CD8+ and CD4+ T cell responses was reported after vaccination. The study was not powered to compare responses between vaccine doses or regimens. The authors noted that the TCR breadth and depth analyses may have underestimated total T cell responses.

The immunoSEQ Assay was the method used to sequence TCRbeta CDR3 regions. After extraction, genomic DNA underwent amplification by bias-controlled multiplex PCR, followed by high-throughput sequencing. Per the source publication's procedure: To quantify the absolute abundance of each unique TCRbeta CDR3 region, sequences were collapsed and filtered. Usable DNA was measured by amplifying reference genes present in all nucleated cells, and TCRbeta template counts were normalized to that usable DNA to estimate T cell fraction. Repertoire TCRs were annotated as SARS-CoV-2-specific when V gene, CDR3 amino acid sequence and J gene were exactly matched to a known reactive TCR set. The reference SARS-CoV-2 TCR set was derived from MIRA and filtered for enrichment in COVID-19-positive ImmuneCODE repertoires, a step that removed public or cross-reactive TCRs. Using the MIRA antigens, annotated TCRs were further analysed by specific ORF or by position within an ORF. Breadth was defined as annotated unique rearrangements over total unique productive rearrangements; depth was the summed frequency of those rearrangements. Two-sided Wilcoxon rank-sum tests were used to compare TCR breadth between groups. The immuneACCESS repertoire file appears here via TCRdb, limited to in-frame rearrangements. These files lack a portion of the clones; in checked studies, under half of the deficit traces to unresolved V genes, and the cause of the others is not known. From that table come the V and J calls and clone size; the DNA was used to work out D and trimming. The sample contains around 450,000 clones, 89% of them found a single time. The ten largest make up roughly 2.5% of the sample.

The cysteine opens and the phenylalanine closes a CDR3 of 12 amino acids. Just CDR3 DNA is preserved here, 36 bases in frame from base 1. Relative to germline, V is 4 bases shorter and J is 7 bases shorter, with 8 bases between their ends. CDR1 and CDR2, per the germline V gene (reference sequence), are LGHDT and YNNKEL. The specimen comprised peripheral blood, sampled in a trial of Ad26.COV2.S vaccine versus placebo. This clonotype was obtained from a person between 18 and 65 years old who received the Ad26.COV2.S COVID-19 vaccine or a placebo. The rearrangement joined TRBV3-1 (or the pseudogene TRBV3-2) to TRBJ1-5; the D gene cannot be resolved reliably. The DNA is as follows: TGTGCCAGCAGCCGAGTAGGGCAGCCCCAGCATTTT. Translated, this is CASSRVGQPQHF.